The clone carrying this T cell receptor (beta chain) was counted many times. Researchers amplified the TCR beta CDR3 regions from RNA transcripts. HTBI primers were employed in a first-round RT-PCR of the TCR CDR3. From the multiplex PCR reads, TCRdb called clonotypes with MiXCR, one entry per CDR3 protein. The sample gives about 710,000 distinct CDR3 sequences, less than 20% of which show up once; roughly 8% is in the top ten. The CDR3 has 13 amino acids. Germline loops: CDR1 SGHTA, CDR2 FQGNSA. With 4 bases removed from V and 4 bases from J, the gap between germline ends came to 10 bases. The record originates from a study of T cells in Graves' hyperthyroidism and ophthalmopathy. An approximately 10 ml volume of fresh peripheral blood provided the PBMCs.

Sequenced material: blood. This chain links TRBV7-2 with TRBJ1-1; D is ambiguous. The receptor comes from a man between 18 and 29 years old with Graves' hyperthyroidism. This CDR3 is CASSSEVSTEAFF. CDR3 DNA sequence: TGTGCCAGCAGCTCCGAGGTGAGCACTGAAGCTTTCTTT.